The rows below give T cell receptor beta chains drawn from one sample of a study of beta chain features in type 1 diabetes. Some clones are missing from TCRdb's copy, which holds only in-frame ones; the method was immunoSEQ multiplex PCR. The table includes 150,000 to 160,000 clones, 8.5% to 14% detected once. Sequencing was done on a sample of central memory CD4+ T cells from blood. These receptors were collected from a man between 18 and 29 years old in good health. Each CDR3 is given with its conserved first and last residue. The D gene is left open where the match is weak. Rows may omit the clone size; those that give it use once, few, many or a size class.

>TRBJ1-2|few|TRBV29-1|-
CSVEVGTSGYGYTF
TGCAGCGTTGAAGTAGGGACAAGCGGATATGGCTACACCTTC
>TRBJ1-1|-|TRBV14|-
CASSLTVDTEAFF
TGTGCCAGCTCCCTTACAGTGGACACTGAAGCTTTCTTT
>TRBJ2-3|-|TRBV7-2|TRBD2
CASSLERSGRRTDTQYF
TGTGCCAGCAGCTTAGAACGTAGCGGGAGAAGGACAGATACGCAGTATTTT
>TRBJ2-5|-|TRBV18|TRBD1
CASSTTGNLQETQYF
TGTGCCAGCTCGACGACAGGGAACCTACAAGAGACCCAGTACTTC
>TRBJ2-5|few|TRBV7-2|TRBD2
CASSQGLAGVTQETQYF
TGTGCCAGCAGCCAAGGACTAGCGGGGGTCACCCAAGAGACCCAGTACTTC
>TRBJ1-1|few|TRBV15|TRBD1
CATSRDKGGQGAPQLAFF
TGTGCCACCAGCAGAGATAAGGGCGGACAGGGGGCCCCTCAGCTGGCTTTCTTT
>TRBJ1-5|few|TRBV9|-
CASSVAGDGNQPQHF
TGTGCCAGCAGCGTGGCAGGGGATGGCAATCAGCCCCAGCATTTT
>TRBJ1-2|-|TRBV28|-
CASSSGTNYGYTF
TGTGCCAGCAGTTCCGGGACGAACTATGGCTACACCTTC
>TRBJ1-5|-|TRBV28|-
CASSRQVNQPQHF
TGTGCCAGCAGTAGACAGGTCAATCAGCCCCAGCATTTT
>TRBJ2-7|few|TRBV10-3|-
CATKIRDYEQYF
TGTGCCACGAAAATCAGGGATTACGAGCAGTACTTC
>TRBJ2-6|few|TRBV28|-
CASRTHRAGANVLTF
TGTGCCAGCAGGACTCACAGGGCTGGGGCCAACGTCCTGACTTTC
>TRBJ1-1|once|TRBV18|-
CASSPGGTGLGTEAFF
TGTGCCAGCTCACCAGGTGGAACGGGGCTTGGAACTGAAGCTTTCTTT
>TRBJ2-7|few|TRBV7-8|TRBD1
CASSLDRDRVYEQYF
TGTGCCAGCAGCTTAGATCGAGACAGGGTGTACGAGCAGTACTTC
>TRBJ1-5|-|TRBV19|-
CASSIGQANNQPQHF
TGTGCCAGTAGTATCGGTCAGGCGAACAATCAGCCCCAGCATTTT
>TRBJ2-5|many|TRBV9|-
CASSIGGETQYF
TGTGCCAGCTCCATAGGTGGAGAGACCCAGTACTTC
>TRBJ2-3|few|TRBV20-1|-
CSVGDKAQYF
TGCAGTGTTGGGGACAAGGCGCAGTATTTT
>TRBJ1-5|few|TRBV19|TRBD1
CASNRDSVYQPQHF
TGTGCCAGTAATCGGGACAGCGTTTATCAGCCCCAGCATTTT
>TRBJ2-2|few|TRBV4-3|-
CASSQESWGRGTGELFF
TGCGCCAGCAGCCAAGAAAGTTGGGGGAGAGGGACCGGGGAGCTGTTTTTT
>TRBJ2-7|-|TRBV7-2|-
CASSLSAELRSEQYF
TGTGCCAGCAGCTTATCGGCGGAACTCCGAAGCGAGCAGTACTTC
>TRBJ1-3|-|TRBV9|-
CASSVDTGRGNTIYF
TGTGCCAGCAGCGTAGACACAGGGAGGGGAAACACCATATATTTT
>TRBJ2-1|few|TRBV9|TRBD2
CASSVGGSGYNEQFF
TGTGCCAGCAGCGTAGGCGGGAGCGGCTACAATGAGCAGTTCTTC
>TRBJ2-7|few|TRBV9|TRBD1
CASSAQGGPWYEQYF
TGTGCCAGCAGCGCACAGGGGGGCCCTTGGTACGAGCAGTACTTC
>TRBJ2-7|-|TRBV11-2|-
CASSLVGGIKYYEQYF
TGTGCCAGCAGCTTAGTAGGGGGGATCAAGTACTACGAGCAGTACTTC
>TRBJ1-1|few|TRBV30|-
CAWSVQGHTEAFF
TGTGCCTGGAGTGTCCAGGGTCACACTGAAGCTTTCTTT
>TRBJ1-5|few|TRBV28|-
CASRGNNQPQHF
TGTGCCAGCAGGGGGAACAATCAGCCCCAGCATTTT
>TRBJ2-5|-|TRBV7-3|-
CASSPGLGETQYF
TGTGCCAGCAGCCCGGGACTGGGGGAGACCCAGTACTTC
>TRBJ2-7|-|TRBV10-3|TRBD1
CAISESKGQGYF
TGTGCCATCAGTGAGTCGAAGGGACAGGGGTACTTC
>TRBJ2-7|few|TRBV11-2|-
CASSPTGTYEQYF
TGTGCCAGCAGTCCAACAGGGACCTACGAGCAGTACTTC
>TRBJ2-1|few|TRBV7-7|TRBD2
CASSLEVTSGGAEQFF
TGTGCTAGCAGCTTAGAGGTGACTAGCGGGGGAGCTGAGCAGTTCTTC